Listed below are T cell receptor beta chains from one sample, sequenced in a study of post-analysis software for immune sequencing data. MiXCR was run by TCRdb on the PCR reads, yielding one entry per CDR3 protein. Counted here are hundreds of thousands of distinct CDR3 sequences, 25% to 30% occurring once; the ten biggest clones make up roughly 0.57%. The sequenced material came from blood. The receptors were sampled from a girl between 10 and 17 years old with multiple sclerosis. CDR3s include the opening cysteine and the closing phenylalanine or tryptophan. D genes are given only for firm matches. Only some rows state a clone size, as once, few, many or a class for expanded clones.

j_call,clone_size,d_call,v_call,cdr3_aa,cdr3_nt
TRBJ2-5,NA,TRBD1,TRBV27,CASRPDRVSQETQYF,TGTGCCAGCAGACCAGACAGGGTGTCACAAGAGACCCAGTACTTC
TRBJ2-1,NA,TRBD2,TRBV3-1,CASSLLAGGPRIDEQFF,TGTGCCAGCAGCCTGCTGGCGGGAGGGCCCCGAATAGATGAGCAGTTCTTC
TRBJ2-2,once,NA,TRBV5-1,CASSGSYTGELFF,TGCGCCAGCAGCGGATCCTACACCGGGGAGCTGTTTTTT
TRBJ1-5,NA,NA,TRBV29-1,CSARHGEDQPQHF,TGCAGCGCAAGACATGGGGAGGATCAGCCCCAGCATTTT
TRBJ2-1,few,NA,TRBV20-1,CSAGPWAIHVVQFF,TGCAGTGCTGGGCCGTGGGCTATCCACGTAGTGCAGTTCTTC
TRBJ2-4,few,TRBD2,TRBV7-2,CASSLVASGRLGKNIQYF,TGTGCCAGCAGCTTAGTCGCTAGCGGGAGGTTGGGCAAAAACATTCAGTACTTC
TRBJ2-5,few,NA,TRBV20-1,CSARDGGRPDNEQYF,TGCAGTGCTAGGGATGGGGGGCGTCCTGACAATGAGCAGTACTTC
TRBJ2-7,NA,TRBD2,TRBV20-1,CSAPRSSGREQYF,TGCAGTGCTCCTAGAAGTAGCGGGAGGGAGCAGTACTTC
TRBJ2-5,NA,NA,TRBV2,CASSATETQYF,TGTGCCAGCAGTGCGACAGAGACCCAGTACTTC
TRBJ1-2,NA,NA,TRBV2,CASREEPGTANYGYTF,TGTGCTAGCAGGGAAGAGCCAGGGACTGCTAACTATGGCTACACCTTC
TRBJ2-1,few,TRBD2,TRBV7-8,CASSSRTSGYSYNEQFF,TGTGCCAGCAGCTCTAGGACTAGCGGGTATTCCTACAATGAGCAGTTCTTC